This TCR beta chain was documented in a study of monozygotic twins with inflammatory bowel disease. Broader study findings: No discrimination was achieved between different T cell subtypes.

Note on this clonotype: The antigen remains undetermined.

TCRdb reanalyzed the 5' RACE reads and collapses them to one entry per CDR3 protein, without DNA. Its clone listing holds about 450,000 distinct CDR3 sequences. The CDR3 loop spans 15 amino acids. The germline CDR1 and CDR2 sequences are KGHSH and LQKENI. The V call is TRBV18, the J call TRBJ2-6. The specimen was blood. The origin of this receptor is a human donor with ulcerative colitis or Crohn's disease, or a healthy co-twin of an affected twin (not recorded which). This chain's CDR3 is CASSLQASGANVLTF.